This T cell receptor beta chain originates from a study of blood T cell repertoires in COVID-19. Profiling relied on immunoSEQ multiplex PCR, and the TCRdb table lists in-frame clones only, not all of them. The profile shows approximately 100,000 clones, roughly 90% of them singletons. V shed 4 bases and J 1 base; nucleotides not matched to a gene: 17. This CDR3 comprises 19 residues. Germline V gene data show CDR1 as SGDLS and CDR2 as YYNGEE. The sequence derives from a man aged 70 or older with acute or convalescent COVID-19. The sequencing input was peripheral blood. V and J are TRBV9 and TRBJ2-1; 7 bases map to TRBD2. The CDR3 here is CASSPSARAGSGSYNEQFF. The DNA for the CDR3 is TGTGCCAGCAGCCCGTCTGCGAGAGCGGGGAGTGGGTCCTACAATGAGCAGTTCTTC.